This T cell receptor (beta chain) was found in a study of CD8+ T cells in alopecia areata. Study-wide results and limits: Many expanded lesional clones persisted in scalp and blood during tofacitinib treatment. The presence of one nonresponder keeps the tie between baseline CD8+ expansion and response uncertain.

Following RNA extraction, reverse transcription yielded cDNA that acted as the sequencing template. Data came from immunoSEQ multiplex PCR; TCRdb stores just in-frame clones and leaves some out. The data show 150,000 to 200,000 clones, roughly 60% seen once. V dropped 0 bases and J dropped 1 base, with 15 bases sitting between them. Germline values: CDR1 GTSNPN, CDR2 SVGIG (reference sequence). This CDR3 contains 16 residues. About this clone: Its cognate antigen is unknown.

Noted treatment: oral pan-JAK inhibitor, 5-10 mg twice daily. The specimen comprised CD4+ T cells sorted from blood, sampled between weeks 49 and 50, from a patient treated with tofacitinib. The receptor comes from a human donor with alopecia areata. The chain employs TRBV30 and TRBJ1-1; D is undetermined. The CDR3 sequence: CAWSVKEAAENTEAFF. The CDR3 DNA is TGTGCCTGGAGTGTAAAAGAGGCGGCAGAGAACACTGAAGCTTTCTTT.